This T cell receptor (beta chain) was observed in a study of technical replicates of blood from several donors. The method was immunoSEQ multiplex PCR; TCRdb's version includes in-frame clones alone and lacks a portion of them. The table shows 100,000 or so clones, with approximately 95% occurring only once. The junction had 4 bases not matched to a gene; V was cut back by 4 bases and J by 2 bases. Germline V gene lookup returns CDR1 LNHNV and CDR2 YYDKDF (reference sequence). The CDR3 totals 14 residues. The sequence derives from a human donor in good health. The rearrangement uses TRBV15 and TRBJ2-7, with TRBD2 matching over 8 bases. Sequencing was carried out using T cells isolated from PBMCs. CDR3 nucleotides: TGTGCCACCAGCAAGGCCGGGGGGGCCTACGAGCAGTACTTC. Its protein product is CATSKAGGAYEQYF.